This T cell receptor beta chain derives from a study of early T cells in non-severe SARS-CoV-2 infection. TCRdb redid the calling of the 5' RACE reads with MiXCR, one entry per CDR3 protein. The sample has tens of thousands of distinct CDR3 sequences, under 6% seen once. This CDR3 comprises 14 residues. CDR1 and CDR2 (germline): SQVTM, ANQGSEA. V dropped 8 bases and J dropped 1; count of bases not matched to a gene: 8. This clonotype was observed at least ten times. The TCR originated in an adult who was a healthcare worker with PCR-confirmed SARS-CoV-2 infection or an uninfected control (not recorded which). The chain uses TRBV29-1 and TRBJ2-3, with 8 bases matching TRBD1. Material: whole blood. The CDR3 coding sequence is TGCAGCTCGAGGGCCAGGGGGCGCACAGATACGCAGTATTTT. Translating gives CSSRARGRTDTQYF.